Listed below are T cell receptor beta chains from one sample, sequenced in a study of blood T cell repertoires in COVID-19. Repertoires were generated with immunoSEQ multiplex PCR, while TCRdb's copy carries only in-frame clones and drops some. The sample consists of 110,000 to 150,000 clones, roughly 82% of them appearing once. The material sequenced was peripheral blood. These receptors were obtained from a man older than 75 with acute or convalescent COVID-19. CDR3s leave out the opening cysteine and the closing phenylalanine or tryptophan. Size tells how often a clone was seen (once, few, many) or the class of an expanded clone, and some rows leave it out.

CDR3 | V | size
ASGTGGTQY | TRBV2 | -
AWSADSLKETQY | TRBV30 | -
ASSMFRQGPLYEQY | TRBV19 | -
ASSLRQNSYNEQF | TRBV5-1 | -
ASSLVLGANYGYT | TRBV5-4 | -
ASSVGTSFVEAF | TRBV9 | -
ASSDPQGDQPQH | TRBV6-6 | -
VTREGVNEQY | TRBV24-1 | -
ASSSPTGTYGYT | TRBV6-5 | -
ASSHGQGMRNSPLH | TRBV3-1/TRBV3-2 | -
ASSSGQVHNSPLH | TRBV18 | -
ASSPGFRLEGDTQY | TRBV11-3 | -
ASISARLAGTGELF | TRBV19 | -
ASSLSPRSGNTIY | TRBV28 | -
ASSPDRDREKLF | TRBV6-6 | -
ASSRRGTDTQY | TRBV5-1 | -
ASSSKGTAGYT | TRBV5-1 | -
ASSSPGQGDEQY | TRBV6-5 | -
ASSFSGVGETQY | TRBV2 | -
SVTGTGEGYT | TRBV29-1 | -
ASSLIPDRTYEQY | TRBV5-1 | -
ASSLSRLHEAF | TRBV27 | -
ASTLYTGGTEAF | TRBV28 | -
ASSLRQGDEKLF | TRBV7-9 | -
ASSPSRLSTDTQY | TRBV7-2 | -
ASSYGTDSYSPLH | TRBV5-5 | -
ASSVGGYYEQY | TRBV2 | -
ASSQGQRLNTEAF | TRBV4-2 | -
ASSGDSANTGELF | TRBV11-2 | -
ASRHGDSPLH | TRBV27 | few
ASSLASDTQY | TRBV28 | -